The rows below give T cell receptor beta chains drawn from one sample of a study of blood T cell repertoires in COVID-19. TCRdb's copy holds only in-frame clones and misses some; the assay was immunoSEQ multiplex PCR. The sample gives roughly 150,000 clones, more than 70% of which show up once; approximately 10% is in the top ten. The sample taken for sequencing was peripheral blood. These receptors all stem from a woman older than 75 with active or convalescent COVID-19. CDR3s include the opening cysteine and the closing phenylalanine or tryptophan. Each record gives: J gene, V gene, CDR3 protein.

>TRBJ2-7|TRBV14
CASSQIIDLPTRQYF
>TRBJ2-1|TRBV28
CASSFPLAGAYNEQFF
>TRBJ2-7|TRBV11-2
CASSLESGLSYEQYF
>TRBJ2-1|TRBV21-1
CASEATLAGPTFNEQFF
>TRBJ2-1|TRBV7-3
CASSGKTGGHNEQFF
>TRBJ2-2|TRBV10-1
CASSQGAQTGELFF
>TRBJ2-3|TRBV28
CASSFFGGAGGGTDTQYF
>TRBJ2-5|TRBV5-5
CASSFPYQETQYF
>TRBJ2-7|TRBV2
CASRDRVVGEQYF
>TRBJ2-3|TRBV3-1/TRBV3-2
CASSQGPGTTAASTDTQYF
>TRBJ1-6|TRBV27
CASSLVVGTGNNSPLHF
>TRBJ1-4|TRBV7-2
CASRSGNNNEKLFF
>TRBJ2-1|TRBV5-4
CASSSGLAGVAYNEQFF
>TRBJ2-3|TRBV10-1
CASSELDRSTDTQYF
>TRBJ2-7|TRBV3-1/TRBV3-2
CASSQGWTSGSNNEQYF
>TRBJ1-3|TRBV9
CASSLAGISGNTIYF
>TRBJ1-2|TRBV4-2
CASSQVSGDNYGYTF
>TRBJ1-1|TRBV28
CASTPSGNTEAFF
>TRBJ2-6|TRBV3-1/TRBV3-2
CASGARGSGANVLTF
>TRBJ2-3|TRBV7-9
CASSENSGRADTQYF
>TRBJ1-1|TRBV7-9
CASSRQGGNTEAFF
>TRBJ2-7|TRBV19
CASSIGTSGIYEQYF
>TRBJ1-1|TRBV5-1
CASSLQGFTEAFF
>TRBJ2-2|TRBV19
CATSDGRGTGELFF
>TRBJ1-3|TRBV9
CASTLGLGQGDTIYF
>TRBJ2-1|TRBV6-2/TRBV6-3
CASSYMGLAVSPPDEQFF